The 18 T cell receptor beta chains reported below all come from one sample, sequenced in a study of blood T cell repertoires in COVID-19. Clones were sequenced by immunoSEQ multiplex PCR, and TCRdb holds only the in-frame ones, with some missing. The sample lists under 60,000 clones, 80% to 85% occurring once. The sequenced material came from peripheral blood. These receptors all come from a young man with COVID-19, enrolled during active disease.

This clone was observed a single time. This rearrangement joins TRBV9 to TRBJ1-3, with D possibly matching TRBD1 (5 bases). The germline V gene has CDR1 SGDLS and CDR2 YYNGEE. The CDR3 covers 18 residues. V was clipped by 2 bases and J by 0 bases, with 18 bases between them. CDR3 sequence reads: CASSVDDGRATSGNTIYF. CDR3 DNA sequence: TGTGCCAGCAGCGTTGACGATGGCAGGGCGACCTCTGGAAACACCATATATTTT.

This chain uses TRBV5-6 with TRBJ1-4; TRBD1 matches at 9 bases. V lost 5 bases to trimming and J lost 14 bases; unmatched junction nucleotides: 7. The CDR3 extends over 12 amino acids. Germline-derived CDR1 and CDR2 are SGHDT and YYEEEE. The CDR3 bases are TGTGCCAGCAGTCCCCGTGGGACAGGGCTGTTTTTT. Its protein product is CASSPRGTGLFF. Filled out from reference TRBV5-6 and TRBJ1-4, the complete variable domain reads DAGVTQSPTHLIKTRGQQVTLRCSPKSGHDTVSWYQQALGQGPQFIFQYYEEEERQRGNFPDRFSGHQFPNYSSELNVNALLLGDSALYLCASSPRGTGLFFGSGTQLSVL.

The rearrangement joins TRBV6-2 or TRBV6-3 to TRBJ1-3, with D possibly being TRBD1 (5 bases). This CDR3 spans 15 amino acids. The V gene's germline CDR1 is MNHEY and CDR2 SVGEGT. V lost 4 bases and J 0 bases, leaving 10 bases between the germline ends. CDR3 nucleotide sequence: TGTGCCAGCAGTTCGACAGCCCCCTCTGGAAACACCATATATTTT. Translation gives CASSSTAPSGNTIYF.

This rearrangement joins TRBV19 to TRBJ1-5, with D hard to call. In germline, CDR1 is LNHDA, CDR2 SQIVND (reference sequence). With 3 bases removed from V and 2 bases from J, the gap between germline ends came to 11 bases. This CDR3 contains 15 residues. CDR3 loop: CASSISWGGNQPQHF. The CDR3 DNA reads TGTGCCAGTAGTATTAGCTGGGGAGGCAATCAGCCCCAGCATTTT.

J is TRBJ2-7 and V is TRBV6-5; 8 positions agree with TRBD1. J lost 5 bases, V lost 2 bases, and 5 bases had no gene match. Germline V gives CDR1 MNHEY, CDR2 SVGAGI. This CDR3 region has 14 residues. The CDR3 region has the DNA TGTGCCAGCAGTTACACTGACAGGGGTAACGAGCAGTACTTC. It is translated as CASSYTDRGNEQYF.

In this sample, this clone turned up a few times. This chain uses TRBV7-2 with TRBJ2-7, with D perhaps TRBD2 (6 bases). CDR1 SGHTA and CDR2 FQGNSA come from the germline V gene. This CDR3 region has 15 residues. Trimming removed 3 bases from V and 3 bases from J, with 15 bases in between. CDR3 nucleotide sequence: TGTGCCAGCAGCTTGGACGGGAGCAGGATCTACGAGCAGTACTTC. Amino acids: CASSLDGSRIYEQYF.

The chain uses TRBV28 and TRBJ1-2, with D unclear. The CDR3 sequence is 13 residues long. Germline V gives CDR1 MDHEN, CDR2 SYDVKM. Between the trimmed V and J ends, which lost 5 bases and 8 bases, there was a span of 15 bases. CDR3 nucleotides: TGTGCCAGCAGTCCCCCGACGGGGAAGGGCTACACCTTC. As protein: CASSPPTGKGYTF.

This clone was seen only a few times. This chain connects TRBV7-8 to TRBJ1-5; D ambiguous. Germline assignment: CDR1 SGHVS and CDR2 FQNEAQ. The CDR3 is made up of 15 amino acids. The V end was cut by 1 base, the J end by 3 bases, with 10 bases between. The CDR3 DNA reads TGTGCCAGCAGCTTAGTTAGCGGGGTCAATCAGCCCCAGCATTTT. Translating it yields CASSLVSGVNQPQHF.

V gene TRBV5-1 combines with J gene TRBJ1-2; D not resolved. Germline V CDR1 and CDR2: SGHRS, YFSETQ. Trimming removed 0 bases at V and 8 bases at J, with 14 bases between. The CDR3 runs 14 residues. CDR3 bases: TGCGCCAGCAGCTTGGATCAAGGGAGGTACGGCTACACCTTC. Its protein is CASSLDQGRYGYTF.

This chain links TRBV27 with TRBJ1-2; perhaps TRBD1 as D (6 bases). Germline V CDR1 and CDR2: MNHEY, SMNVEV (reference sequence). Trimming cost V 1 base and J 2 bases, with 11 bases left between them. The CDR3 covers 15 residues. CDR3 region: CASSLYRERNYGYTF. The CDR3 coding sequence is TGTGCCAGCAGTTTATACAGGGAGAGAAACTATGGCTACACCTTC.

On this clone: One end of the junction does not line up with germline, which may come from a read error. CDR3 DNA sequence: TGTGCTAGCAGCTCCGGGACTAGCGGGGTATTTGAGACCCAGTACTTC. Its translation: CASSSGTSGVFETQYF. V is TRBV7-7 and J is TRBJ2-5; 13 bases are a match to TRBD2. CDR1 and CDR2 (germline): SSHAT, FNYEAQ (reference sequence). This CDR3 contains 16 residues. Full variable domain (outside the CDR3, taken from reference TRBV7-7 and TRBJ2-5): GAGVSQSPRYKVTKRGQDVTLRCDPISSHATLYWYQQALGQGPEFLTYFNYEAQPDKSGLPSDRFSAERPEGSISTLTIQRTEQRDSAMYRCASSSGTSGVFETQYFGPGTRLLVL.

V gene TRBV2 combines with J gene TRBJ2-5; 8 nucleotides agree with TRBD1. The CDR3 is 13 amino acids. The trim removed 6 bases at V and 5 bases at J, leaving 5 bases unmatched. Germline assignment: CDR1 SNHLY and CDR2 FYNNEI. CDR3 DNA sequence: TGTGCCAGCAGCCTGGACAGGGTCGAGACCCAGTACTTC. Encoded protein: CASSLDRVETQYF.

This sequence joins TRBV11-2 and TRBJ1-5, with TRBD1 identical over 8 bases. The germline V gene has CDR1 SGHAT and CDR2 FQNNGV. V lost 1 base and J lost 7; bases outside the gene matches: 6. This CDR3 region has 15 residues. The chain's CDR3 is CASSLGTGNSQPQHF. CDR3 bases: TGTGCCAGCAGCTTAGGGACAGGGAATAGCCAGCCCCAGCATTTT.

V and J are TRBV11-2 and TRBJ1-2; no definite D call. The ends were cut back, 5 bases at V and 5 bases at J, with 9 bases in the middle. The CDR3 sequence is 12 residues long. The V gene's germline CDR1 is SGHAT and CDR2 FQNNGV. CDR3 residues: CASSGGIYGYTF. In nucleotides, the CDR3 is TGTGCCAGCAGCGGAGGGATTTATGGCTACACCTTC.

This chain uses TRBV19 with TRBJ2-2; tentative D call: TRBD2 (5 bases). V was trimmed by 7 bases and J by 0 bases, leaving 12 bases between them. CDR1 LNHDA and CDR2 SQIVND come from the germline V gene (reference sequence). The CDR3 has 15 amino acids. CDR3 residues: CASIPPGTNTGELFF. The CDR3 bases are TGTGCCAGTATTCCCCCGGGGACGAACACCGGGGAGCTGTTTTTT.

The J gene is TRBJ2-3, the V gene TRBV5-1; perhaps TRBD2 as D (6 bases). CDR1 and CDR2 (germline): SGHRS, YFSETQ. Trimming shortened V by 10 bases and J by 0 bases, and 12 bases separated the two germline ends. The CDR3 has 13 amino acids. CDR3 amino acids: CASSSGSTDTQYF. In DNA, the CDR3 is TGCGCCTCAAGTAGCGGCAGCACAGATACGCAGTATTTT.

The rearrangement uses TRBV28 and TRBJ2-1; 9 bases align to TRBD1. The CDR3 sequence is 15 residues long. Germline lookup yields CDR1 MDHEN and CDR2 SYDVKM. The J segment lost 4 bases and the V segment lost 7 bases, leaving 8 bases of the junction unmatched. The CDR3 region is CASTQGGTGYNEQFF. The DNA of the CDR3 is TGTGCCAGCACCCAAGGAGGGACAGGGTACAATGAGCAGTTCTTC.

The V call is TRBV28, the J call TRBJ2-4, with TRBD1 matching 7 bases. This CDR3 is built from 17 residues. Germline V lookup: CDR1 MDHEN, CDR2 SYDVKM. Trimming took 4 bases from V and 2 from J; bases not matched to a gene: 11. The CDR3: CASSSLTGSGSKNIQYF. The CDR3 region has the DNA TGTGCCAGCAGTTCCCTGACAGGGAGTGGGTCCAAAAACATTCAGTACTTC.